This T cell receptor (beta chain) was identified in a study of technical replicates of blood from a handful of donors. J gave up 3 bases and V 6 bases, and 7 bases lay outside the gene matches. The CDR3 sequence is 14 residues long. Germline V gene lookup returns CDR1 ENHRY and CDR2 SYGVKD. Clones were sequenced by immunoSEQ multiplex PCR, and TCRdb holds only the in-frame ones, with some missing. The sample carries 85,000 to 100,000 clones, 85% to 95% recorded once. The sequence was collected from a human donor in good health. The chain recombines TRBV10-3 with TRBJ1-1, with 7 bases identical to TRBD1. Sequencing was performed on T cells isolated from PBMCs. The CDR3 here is CAIRGGQIDTEAFF. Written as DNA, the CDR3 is TGTGCCATCAGAGGGGGACAGATCGACACTGAAGCTTTCTTT.